The TCR beta chain described here comes from a study of PD-L1 blockade in urothelial cancer. Across the whole study: In the patient group, about 90% of the roughly 29 were males with bladder-origin urothelial cancer. Study-level results: Better survival was forecast by a pretreatment blood TCR clonality below the median.

On this clone itself: What it binds is unknown.

Germline V lookup: CDR1 SGHNT, CDR2 YYREEE (reference sequence). There are 13 residues in the CDR3. The germline V and J ends were trimmed by 4 bases and 4 bases, with 10 bases remaining between them. TCRdb keeps only in-frame clones here, not all; method: immunoSEQ multiplex PCR. Here the sample spans tens of thousands of clones, around 82% being singletons. The chain employs TRBV5-4 and TRBJ2-3, with D uncertain. The receptor was derived from a man in his sixties or seventies with urothelial cancer. Sequenced here: PBMCs, sampled around atezolizumab (anti-PD-L1) treatment. CDR3 loop: CASSLLPADTQYF. CDR3 in DNA: TGTGCCAGCAGCCTCCTCCCTGCAGATACGCAGTATTTT.